Detailed here is one T cell receptor beta chain. Its antigen is still unknown. This entry is derived from a study of T cells in Graves' hyperthyroidism and ophthalmopathy. Germline V gene lookup returns CDR1 MGHRA and CDR2 YSYEKL. There are 17 residues in the CDR3. Trimming cost V 1 base and J 7 bases; bases outside gene matches: 9. Study-wide findings and caveats: The blood repertoire included most of the expanded thyroid clonotypes above 0.001.

Researchers took RNA transcripts and amplified the TCR beta CDR3 regions from them. The TCR CDR3 was amplified in a first-round RT-PCR using the HTBI primer set. TCRdb called the multiplex PCR reads again in MiXCR, with one record for every CDR3 protein. The sample yields fewer than 550,000 distinct CDR3 sequences, 15% to 19% seen once. Sequencing was done on a sample of blood. J is TRBJ2-1 and V is TRBV4-1; 11 bases map to TRBD2. The source of this sequence is a woman between 18 and 29 years old with Graves' hyperthyroidism. In nucleotides, the CDR3 is TGCGCCAGCAGCCAAGGCCAAACTAGCGGGAGTTTGAATGAGCAGTTCTTC. Translating gives CASSQGQTSGSLNEQFF.